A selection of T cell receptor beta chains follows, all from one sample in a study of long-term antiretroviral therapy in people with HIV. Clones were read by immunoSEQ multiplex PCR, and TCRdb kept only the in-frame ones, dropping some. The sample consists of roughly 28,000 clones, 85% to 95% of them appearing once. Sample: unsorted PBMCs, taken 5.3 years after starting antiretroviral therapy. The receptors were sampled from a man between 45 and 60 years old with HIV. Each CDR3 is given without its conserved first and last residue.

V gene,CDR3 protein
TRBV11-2,ASSSTTGQVGNEQF
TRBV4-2,ASSQVRGPSDEQF
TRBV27,ASTEGAEQY
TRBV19,ASSIFYRGKENSPLH
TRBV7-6,ASSLRVLAGETDTQY
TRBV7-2,ASSPTGTYEQY
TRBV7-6,ARVGGPQYEQY
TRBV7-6,ASSLGEGTEAF
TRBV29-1,SVQQGASEQY
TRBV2,ASSANRDGYT
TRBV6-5,ASTGFSGNTIY
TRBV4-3,ASSQDFTGVKQDTQY
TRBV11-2,ASSPRLAGVYNEQF
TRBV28,ASSLSQLGTTT
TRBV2,ASSEQLDIRQF
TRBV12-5,ASGSGDSATDTQY
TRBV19,ASSRLAGAKPYEQY
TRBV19,ASSMGSQGDQPQH
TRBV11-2,ASSPPFFSTDTQY
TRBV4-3,ASSQDRALEQY
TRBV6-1,ASRPLGDYGYT
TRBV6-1,ASSSSPTNEKLF
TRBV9,ASSVTSVPNTGELF
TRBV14,ASSGSGANVLT
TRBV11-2,ASSLATGGRTDTQY
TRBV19,ASSIDEGWDEQF
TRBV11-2,ASSLVVNTEAF
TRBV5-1,ASSSPGQGIYEQY
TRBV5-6,ASSLAGAQVNGYT
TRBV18,ASSLDRGSTEAF
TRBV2,ASRPPGTGNTEAF
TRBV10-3,AIRSGGPPYNEQF
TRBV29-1,SVEGLDRYGYT
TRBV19,ASSPSRGGGEKLF
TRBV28,ASISSGNTIY
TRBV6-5,ASRRQGESWKLF
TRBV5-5,ASSPFGTVSISNQPQH
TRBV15,ATSREKGAYEQY
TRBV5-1,ASSYGQGATDTQY
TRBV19,ASSSLPGQGYQPQH
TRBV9,ASSVVAGGTDTQY
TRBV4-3,ASSQGGQGEAF
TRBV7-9,ASRLGQGVDEQY
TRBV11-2,ASSLTGPPSAF
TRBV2,ASTLGQATNEKLF
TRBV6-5,ASSWLAGGSGELF
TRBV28,ASSLTGGARGYT
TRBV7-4,ASRGDRSAYNEQF
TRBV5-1,ASSLGGGANEQF